This T cell receptor beta chain was captured by sequencing in a study of CD8 T cells in ankylosing spondylitis. V was pared by 1 base and J by 0 bases, with 6 bases between. Germline V lookup: CDR1 SGHAT, CDR2 FQNNGV. The CDR3 spans 14 residues. The sample holds many counts of this clonotype. TCRdb ran MiXCR on the 5' RACE reads and lists one entry per CDR3 protein. The sample lists more than 35,000 distinct CDR3 sequences, 6% occurring once. This rearrangement joins TRBV11-2 to TRBJ1-1; D remains unclear. This sequence originates from a male donor with ankylosing spondylitis or in good health (not recorded which). Sequenced material: blood, either unsorted or a sorted T cell fraction (not recorded which). The CDR3 region has the DNA TGTGCCAGCAGCTTAGGACTGCTGAACACTGAAGCTTTCTTT. It encodes CASSLGLLNTEAFF.